The 20 T cell receptor beta chains listed next were all sequenced from one sample in a study of blood T cell repertoires in COVID-19. TCRdb's copy holds only in-frame clones and misses some; the assay was immunoSEQ multiplex PCR. This table holds about 280,000 clones, 85% to 90% found once. Sequencing input: peripheral blood. These receptor sequences come from a woman under 40 with COVID-19, enrolled during active disease.

The rearrangement links TRBV12-5 to TRBJ2-5, with 9 bases identical to TRBD1. Germline V gene data show CDR1 as LGHNT and CDR2 as FRNRAP. V trimming: 6 bases; J trimming: 4 bases; junction bases outside the gene matches: 6. The CDR3 is 14 residues long. CDR3 nucleotide sequence: TGTGCTAGTGGACCGGGACAGGGAGCAGAGACCCAGTACTTC. It encodes CASGPGQGAETQYF.

The chain combines TRBV6-5 with TRBJ1-2, with TRBD1 matching 7 bases. This CDR3 is 14 amino acids long. Germline assignment: CDR1 MNHEY and CDR2 SVGAGI. The junction had 8 bases not matched to a gene; V was cut back by 6 bases and J by 4 bases. CDR3 sequence reads: CASSEGAMSYGYTF. Here the CDR3 DNA reads TGTGCCAGCAGCGAGGGGGCAATGTCCTATGGCTACACCTTC.

The chain combines TRBV20-1 with TRBJ1-4; D might be TRBD1 (5 bases). Germline values: CDR1 DFQATT, CDR2 SNEGSKA (reference sequence). The germline V and J ends were trimmed by 5 bases and 6 bases, with 7 bases remaining between them. The CDR3 has 11 amino acids. CDR3 protein: CSAAGYEKLFF. CDR3 DNA sequence: TGCAGTGCTGCAGGGTATGAAAAACTGTTTTTT.

This sequence joins TRBV14 and TRBJ1-1; D may be TRBD1 (5 bases). The V end lost 0 bases, the J end lost 1 base, and 12 bases lay between the germline ends. This CDR3 is 16 amino acids long. Looked up from germline, CDR1 is SGHDN and CDR2 is FVKESK. The CDR3 DNA reads as TGTGCCAGCAGCCAAGATTGGGGCAGACCGAACACTGAAGCTTTCTTT. It encodes CASSQDWGRPNTEAFF.

There are a few counts of this clone. The chain links TRBV18 to TRBJ1-1; a possible D gene is TRBD1 (5 bases). Trimming took 1 base from V and 5 from J, leaving 11 bases between them. Germline assignment: CDR1 KGHSH and CDR2 LQKENI. This CDR3 contains 14 residues. CDR3 sequence reads: CASSPQGKRTEAFF. The CDR3 bases are TGTGCCAGCTCACCACAGGGGAAGAGAACTGAAGCTTTCTTT. The variable domain in full, completed from reference TRBV18 and TRBJ1-1, reads NAGVMQNPRHLVRRRGQEARLRCSPMKGHSHVYWYRQLPEEGLKFMVYLQKENIIDESGMPKERFSAEFPKEGPSILRIQQVVRGDSAAYFCASSPQGKRTEAFFGQGTRLTVV.

The V gene is TRBV27, the J gene TRBJ1-1; D ambiguous. This CDR3 spans 13 amino acids. CDR1 and CDR2 (germline): MNHEY, SMNVEV (reference sequence). V shed 6 bases and J shed 7 bases, with 15 bases lying between them. CDR3 protein: CASSDRGYGEAFF. The CDR3 nucleotides read TGTGCCAGCAGCGACCGGGGATATGGTGAAGCTTTCTTT.

The J gene is TRBJ2-5, the V gene TRBV2, with 14 positions matching TRBD2. J gave up 7 bases and V 6 bases, and 4 bases lay outside the gene matches. The germline V gene has CDR1 SNHLY and CDR2 FYNNEI. This CDR3 is built from 14 residues. The CDR3 reads CASRGLAGEWTQYF. The CDR3 DNA reads TGTGCCAGCAGGGGACTAGCGGGGGAATGGACCCAGTACTTC.

The genes are TRBV11-1 and TRBJ1-1; possible D gene TRBD1, 5 bases. Germline CDR1 is SGHAT and CDR2 is FQDESV (reference sequence). The germline V and J ends were trimmed by 6 bases and 3 bases, with 14 bases remaining between them. The CDR3 has 14 residues. As DNA, the CDR3 is TGTGCCAGCAGTTTCGTAGGGGTATACACTGAAGCTTTCTTT. Encoded protein: CASSFVGVYTEAFF.

The chain is built from TRBV4-1 and TRBJ1-5, with 7 nucleotides matching TRBD1. With V trimmed by 3 bases and J by 2 bases, 16 bases remained unmatched. Germline V gene data show CDR1 as MGHRA and CDR2 as YSYEKL. CDR3 length: 19 residues. CDR3 nucleotides: TGCGCCAGCAGCCAGACCCCGTCAGGGGGGAAATTTCGCAATCAGCCCCAGCATTTT. Its protein product is CASSQTPSGGKFRNQPQHF.

The rearrangement joins TRBV2 to TRBJ2-7; 9 nucleotides line up with TRBD2. This CDR3 region has 12 residues. V lost 6 bases, J lost 3 bases, and 0 bases stayed unmatched. Germline V gives CDR1 SNHLY, CDR2 FYNNEI. CDR3 in amino acids: CASRRGGYEQYF. DNA for the CDR3: TGTGCCAGCAGGCGGGGGGGCTACGAGCAGTACTTC.

V usage is TRBV4-1 and J usage is TRBJ1-3; D gene unclear. The length of the CDR3 is 16 residues. Germline-derived CDR1 and CDR2 are MGHRA and YSYEKL. The ends were cut back, 0 bases at V and 2 bases at J, with 11 bases in the middle. CDR3 sequence reads: CASSQDSGLAGNTIYF. CDR3 DNA sequence: TGCGCCAGCAGCCAAGATTCGGGTTTAGCTGGAAACACCATATATTTT.

V usage is TRBV23-1 and J usage is TRBJ1-5; D remains ambiguous. TRBV23-1 is an open reading frame, and its role is uncertain. This CDR3 has 15 residues. Trimming took 0 bases from V and 3 from J, leaving 9 bases between them. The CDR3: CASSQSGSYNQPQHF. The CDR3 DNA is TGCGCCAGCAGTCAATCGGGCAGCTACAATCAGCCCCAGCATTTT.

The V gene is TRBV5-4, the J gene TRBJ2-3; 7 bases align to TRBD1. The junction had 2 bases not matched to a gene; V was cut back by 3 bases and J by 1 base. The CDR3 contains 14 residues. Germline assignment: CDR1 SGHNT and CDR2 YYREEE (reference sequence). The CDR3 sequence is CASSSGQGTDTQYF. CDR3 coding DNA: TGTGCCAGCAGCTCTGGACAGGGCACAGATACGCAGTATTTT.

The rearrangement uses TRBV15 and TRBJ2-3; 10 bases are shared with TRBD2. J gave up 5 bases and V 7 bases, and 12 bases lay outside the gene matches. The CDR3 spans 16 residues. Looked up from germline, CDR1 is LNHNV and CDR2 is YYDKDF (reference sequence). DNA of the CDR3: TGTGCCACCACCAAATACCGTTCTAGCGGGGGAGATACGCAGTATTTT. It codes for CATTKYRSSGGDTQYF.

This chain uses TRBV13 with TRBJ2-3; a weak D match, TRBD2 (5 bases). Germline V gene lookup returns CDR1 PRHDT and CDR2 FYEKMQ (reference sequence). Trimming removed 3 bases from V and 4 bases from J, with 8 bases in between. CDR3 length equals 13 residues. The CDR3 protein is CASSFGGPDTQYF. For the CDR3, the DNA is TGTGCCAGCAGCTTCGGAGGTCCAGATACGCAGTATTTT.

The rearrangement links TRBV6-5 to TRBJ2-7; 11 nucleotides match TRBD1. V dropped 6 bases and J dropped 6; count of bases not matched to a gene: 7. CDR1 and CDR2 (germline): MNHEY, SVGAGI. The CDR3 has 14 residues. CDR3 sequence: CASRLDRGLVEQYF. CDR3 in DNA: TGTGCCAGCAGGTTGGACAGGGGGCTGGTCGAGCAGTACTTC.

This clone appeared once. The V call is TRBV5-8, the J call TRBJ2-1; tentatively, D is TRBD1 (7 bases). Germline V gene sequence: CDR1 SGHTS, CDR2 YDEGEE. V lost 6 bases, J lost 5 bases, and 21 bases lay in between. The CDR3 is 16 residues long. The CDR3 sequence is CASTTPTGRINNEQFF. The DNA of the CDR3 is TGTGCCAGCACCACGCCGACAGGGAGGATTAACAATGAGCAGTTCTTC.

This chain connects TRBV5-8 to TRBJ1-4; no clear D gene. This CDR3 contains 15 residues. The V gene's germline CDR1 is SGHTS and CDR2 YDEGEE. V was clipped by 0 bases and J by 5 bases, with 11 bases between them. CDR3 in DNA: TGTGCCAGCAGCTTGGGACAACAAGTGAATGAAAAACTGTTTTTT. Translated, it gives CASSLGQQVNEKLFF.

The chain employs TRBV27 and TRBJ2-7, with 9 bases aligning to TRBD1. Germline V gene data show CDR1 as MNHEY and CDR2 as SMNVEV (reference sequence). Trimming took 0 bases from V and 5 from J; bases not matched to a gene: 8. The CDR3 totals 16 residues. CDR3 sequence reads: CASSLSGTGYNDEQYF. The CDR3 DNA is TGTGCCAGCAGTTTATCCGGGACAGGGTACAACGACGAGCAGTACTTC.

This clone was recorded only once. The chain combines TRBV28 with TRBJ2-5; 7 nucleotides match TRBD1. Trimming took 6 bases from V and 5 from J; bases not matched to a gene: 6. This CDR3 is 13 amino acids long. Germline V gene sequence: CDR1 MDHEN, CDR2 SYDVKM. CDR3 DNA sequence: TGTGCCAGCAGCTCCGGACAGGACGAGACCCAGTACTTC. It codes for CASSSGQDETQYF.